The present TCR beta chain was sequenced within a study of T cell responses to AZD1222 COVID-19 vaccine. Study results and caveats: In all cases, repertoires were sampled only after the peak T cell response. Only a handful of people who got AZD1222 tested seropositive at baseline. Vaccination with two AZD1222 doses was followed by a rise in Spike-specific TCR breadth and depth. In the spike-specific TCR repertoire, nearly half reportedly target unmutated variant regions.

TCRdb's copy holds only in-frame clones and misses some; the assay was immunoSEQ multiplex PCR. The sample lists about 260,000 clones, approximately 95% occurring once. Per the germline V gene, CDR1 is SGHTA and CDR2 is FQGTGA. Trimming stripped 1 base from V and 3 bases from J, with 12 bases between. This CDR3 is 16 amino acids long. With regard to this clone: What it binds is unknown.

Material: peripheral blood, obtained on day 0 of AZD1222 vaccination. The sequence was obtained from an adult in good health. The chain carries TRBV7-3 and TRBJ2-2, with unresolved D. For the CDR3, the DNA is TGTGCCAGCAGCTTAAACCCCCTTGGGTACACCGGGGAGCTGTTTTTT. The encoded protein is CASSLNPLGYTGELFF.